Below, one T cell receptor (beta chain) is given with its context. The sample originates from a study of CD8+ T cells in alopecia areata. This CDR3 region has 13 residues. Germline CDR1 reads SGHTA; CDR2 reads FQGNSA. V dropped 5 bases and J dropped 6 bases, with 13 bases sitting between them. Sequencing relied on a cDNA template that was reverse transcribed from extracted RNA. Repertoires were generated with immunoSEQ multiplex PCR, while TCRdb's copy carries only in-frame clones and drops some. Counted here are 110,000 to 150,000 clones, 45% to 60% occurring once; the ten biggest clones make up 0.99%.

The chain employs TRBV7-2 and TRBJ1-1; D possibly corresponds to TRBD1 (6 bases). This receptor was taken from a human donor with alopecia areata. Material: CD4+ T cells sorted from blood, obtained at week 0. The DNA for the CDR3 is TGTGCCAGCAGCCGCGACAGGTTGGCTGAAGCTTTCTTT. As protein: CASSRDRLAEAFF.